The text below deals with one TCR beta chain. The data were taken from a study of preoperative IRX-2 immunotherapy in early breast cancer. The treatment here: preoperative locoregional IRX-2 cytokine immunotherapy. With 8 bases removed from V and 5 bases from J, the gap between germline ends came to 15 bases. CDR3 length: 13 residues. Germline V gives CDR1 MNHGY, CDR2 SAAAGT. The method was immunoSEQ multiplex PCR; TCRdb's version includes in-frame clones alone and lacks a portion of them. The data contain around 10,000 clones, around 80% of them singletons. The genes are TRBV6-8 and TRBJ2-5; D unresolved. The receptor comes from a human donor with breast cancer. Material: lymph node tissue, obtained before IRX-2 immunotherapy. Here the CDR3 DNA reads TGTGCCAGCGTCCCGGGCAGTTGGGAGACCCAGTACTTC. Its protein product is CASVPGSWETQYF.